Shown below are 19 T cell receptor beta chains from a single sample sequenced in a study of Ad26.COV2.S vaccination and SARS-CoV-2 variants. Sequenced by immunoSEQ multiplex PCR; TCRdb stores in-frame clones only, minus some. This table has some 180,000 clones, 87% appearing once. Sequencing used peripheral blood, obtained after recovery from COVID-19. These receptors were obtained from a human donor who had recovered from COVID-19.

The chain couples TRBV12-3 or TRBV12-4 to TRBJ2-7; no clear D gene. The CDR3 consists of 13 residues. V shed 1 base and J shed 4 bases, with 8 bases lying between them. DNA of the CDR3: TGTGCCAGCAGTTTAGAGGGTGGGTACGAGCAGTACTTC. It codes for CASSLEGGYEQYF.

This clone occurred once. J is TRBJ1-3 and V is TRBV29-1; D call uncertain. The ends were cut back, 5 bases at V and 0 bases at J, with 5 bases in the middle. Germline CDR1 SQVTM, CDR2 ANQGSEA. The CDR3 spans 12 residues. The CDR3 nucleotides are TGCAGCGTTTCTACCTCTGGAAACACCATATATTTT. The encoded protein is CSVSTSGNTIYF.

The J gene is TRBJ1-4, the V gene TRBV10-3; D gene ambiguous. Germline V CDR1 and CDR2: ENHRY, SYGVKD. Trimming left V 3 bases short and J 10 bases short, with 18 bases between. The length of the CDR3 is 15 residues. The CDR3 sequence: CAISDPGSGRGKLFF. CDR3 DNA: TGTGCCATCAGTGACCCGGGGAGCGGGCGGGGAAAACTGTTTTTT.

The chain links TRBV7-9 to TRBJ1-3, with a tentative D call TRBD1 (5 bases). The CDR3 spans 14 residues. Germline V CDR1 and CDR2: SEHNR, FQNEAQ (reference sequence). Trimming left V 5 bases short and J 1 base short, with 9 bases between. The CDR3 reads CASSPGYSGNTIYF. CDR3 DNA: TGTGCCAGCAGCCCAGGGTATTCTGGAAACACCATATATTTT.

The chain employs TRBV15 and TRBJ1-1; D is perhaps TRBD1 (5 bases). CDR3 length: 14 residues. The V end was cut by 1 base, the J end by 3 bases, with 9 bases between. Germline assignment: CDR1 LNHNV and CDR2 YYDKDF (reference sequence). CDR3 sequence reads: CATSRGGEHTEAFF. The CDR3 coding sequence is TGTGCCACCAGCAGAGGGGGGGAACACACTGAAGCTTTCTTT. Full variable domain (outside the CDR3, taken from reference TRBV15 and TRBJ1-1): DAMVIQNPRYQVTQFGKPVTLSCSQTLNHNVMYWYQQKSSQAPKLLFHYYDKDFNNEADTPDNFQSRRPNTSFCFLDIRSPGLGDTAMYLCATSRGGEHTEAFFGQGTRLTVV.

This chain links TRBV5-1 with TRBJ1-1; no clear D. Germline CDR1 and CDR2: SGHRS and YFSETQ. The CDR3 extends over 15 amino acids. The V end was cut by 3 bases, the J end by 3 bases, with 15 bases between. The CDR3 sequence: CASSSREGFYTEAFF. In DNA form, the CDR3 reads TGCGCCAGCAGCTCTCGTGAAGGGTTCTACACTGAAGCTTTCTTT.

This clone was found a few times. This rearrangement joins TRBV27 to TRBJ1-2; no reliable D call. The CDR3 consists of 12 residues. Germline CDR1 is MNHEY and CDR2 is SMNVEV (reference sequence). The V and J ends lost 5 bases and 2 bases respectively, with 6 bases between them. Written as DNA, the CDR3 is TGTGCCAGCAGTACCTCCAACTATGGCTACACCTTC. Protein product: CASSTSNYGYTF.

This rearrangement joins TRBV13 to TRBJ2-3, with TRBD1 matching 7 bases. The CDR3 length is 15 residues. CDR1 is PRHDT and CDR2 is FYEKMQ in the germline V gene (reference sequence). V shed 5 bases and J 2 bases; nucleotides not matched to a gene: 7. The CDR3 coding sequence is TGTGCCAGCAGCCGTCGACAGGGAAACACAGATACGCAGTATTTT. It yields the protein CASSRRQGNTDTQYF.

The chain employs TRBV19 and TRBJ1-1, with D uncertain. Germline lookup yields CDR1 LNHDA and CDR2 SQIVND (reference sequence). The CDR3 is 10 amino acids. Trimming stripped 10 bases from V and 4 bases from J, with 7 bases between. For the CDR3, the DNA is TGTGCCACCTGGGGCACTGAAGCTTTCTTT. It is translated as CATWGTEAFF.

The genes are TRBV14 and TRBJ2-1; 13 positions agree with TRBD2. The ends lost 4 bases at V and 9 bases at J; junction bases unmatched: 9. The germline CDR1 and CDR2 sequences are SGHDN and FVKESK. The CDR3 length is 16 residues. CDR3 residues: CASSPGTSGNRGEQFF. The CDR3, as DNA: TGTGCCAGCAGCCCCGGGACTAGCGGGAATCGGGGTGAGCAGTTCTTC.

This clone was detected only once. The rearrangement links TRBV5-1 to TRBJ1-2, with 7 bases matching TRBD1. This CDR3 region has 15 residues. The germline CDR1 and CDR2 sequences are SGHRS and YFSETQ. V shed 3 bases and J 6 bases; nucleotides not matched to a gene: 11. The DNA of the CDR3 is TGCGCCAGCAGCTCGGGGAGGGGGCCCTCGGATGGCTACACCTTC. This sequence encodes CASSSGRGPSDGYTF. Full variable domain (missing parts from reference TRBV5-1 and TRBJ1-2): KAGVTQTPRYLIKTRGQQVTLSCSPISGHRSVSWYQQTPGQGLQFLFEYFSETQRNKGNFPGRFSGRQFSNSRSEMNVSTLELGDSALYLCASSSGRGPSDGYTFGSGTRLTVV.

This chain joins TRBV7-2 and TRBJ2-4; D is undetermined. With 3 bases removed from V and 2 bases from J, the gap between germline ends came to 14 bases. The CDR3 has 16 residues. Per the germline V gene, CDR1 is SGHTA and CDR2 is FQGNSA. CDR3 nucleotides: TGTGCCAGCAGCTTGGGGTTTGGCTTAACCAAAAACATTCAGTACTTC. Translated: CASSLGFGLTKNIQYF. The full variable domain, its missing parts supplied by reference TRBV7-2 and TRBJ2-4, is GAGVSQSPSNKVTEKGKDVELRCDPISGHTALYWYRQSLGQGLEFLIYFQGNSAPDKSGLPSDRFSAERTGGSVSTLTIQRTQQEDSAVYLCASSLGFGLTKNIQYFGAGTRLSVL.

This clone was counted a single time. This chain connects TRBV4-1 to TRBJ2-1; the match to TRBD2 covers 8 bases. The V segment lost 0 bases and the J segment 6 bases; nucleotides outside the gene matches: 19. The CDR3 totals 20 residues. Germline V gene lookup returns CDR1 MGHRA and CDR2 YSYEKL. In nucleotides, the CDR3 is TGCGCCAGCAGCCAAGATGACCCTCATTATAGCGGGGCGCTTGGCAATGAGCAGTTCTTC. Translating it yields CASSQDDPHYSGALGNEQFF.

The rearrangement links TRBV3-1 (or the pseudogene TRBV3-2) to TRBJ2-5; 7 bases map to TRBD2. CDR1 and CDR2 from the germline V gene are LGHDT and YNNKEL (reference sequence). CDR3 length: 14 residues. Trimming at V came to 0 bases and at J to 7 bases, leaving 5 bases not matched to a gene. In DNA form, the CDR3 reads TGTGCCAGCAGCCAAGAGGCGGGAGCAAGGACCCAGTACTTC. It codes for CASSQEAGARTQYF.

This clone was detected once. The chain couples TRBV27 to TRBJ2-2; 7 bases fit TRBD1. V lost 8 bases, J lost 7 bases, and 16 bases stayed unmatched. This CDR3 is built from 16 residues. Germline V gene sequence: CDR1 MNHEY, CDR2 SMNVEV (reference sequence). CDR3 bases: TGTGCCAGCCATCTCGGGACAGATTATAGAGTCGGGGAGCTGTTTTTT. This gives the protein CASHLGTDYRVGELFF.

The rearrangement joins TRBV4-2 to TRBJ1-1; maybe TRBD1 (5 bases). Germline V CDR1 and CDR2: LGHNA, YNFKEQ. The CDR3 covers 13 residues. V lost 1 base, J lost 7 bases, and 10 bases lay in between. The CDR3 region has the DNA TGTGCCAGCAGCCAAGCCGGGACTGTTGAAGCTTTCTTT. It codes for CASSQAGTVEAFF.

This chain joins TRBV4-1 and TRBJ2-6; D is possibly TRBD1 (5 bases). V was trimmed by 0 bases and J by 3 bases, leaving 15 bases between them. Germline-derived CDR1 and CDR2 are MGHRA and YSYEKL. The CDR3 is 18 amino acids. CDR3 sequence reads: CASSQESPSGFGANVLTF. The CDR3 DNA is TGCGCCAGCAGCCAAGAGAGTCCATCAGGGTTTGGGGCCAACGTCCTGACTTTC.

This clone was recorded once. The J gene is TRBJ2-4, the V gene TRBV3-1 (or the pseudogene TRBV3-2), with D hard to call. CDR1 and CDR2 (germline): LGHDT, YNNKEL (reference sequence). V dropped 1 base and J dropped 2 bases, with 15 bases sitting between them. The CDR3 is made up of 17 amino acids. The CDR3, as DNA: TGTGCCAGCAGCCAAGGTTCGAACATTCGGTCCAAAAACATTCAGTACTTC. Protein sequence: CASSQGSNIRSKNIQYF.

The CDR3 loop is CASSEGLATSDTQYF. As DNA, the CDR3 is TGTGCCAGCAGCGAGGGACTAGCGACATCAGATACGCAGTATTTT. The chain couples TRBV6-5 to TRBJ2-3; 10 nucleotides align to TRBD2. Trimming removed 6 bases from V and 4 bases from J; junction bases left unmatched: 7. Per germline, CDR1 MNHEY and CDR2 SVGAGI. The CDR3 sequence is 15 residues long.